Only one count was recorded for the clone carrying this T cell receptor beta chain. Source study methods: For nucleated cells, counts were estimated from reference gene primer amplification. Clones were read by immunoSEQ multiplex PCR, and TCRdb kept only the in-frame ones, dropping some. That table gives V, J and clone size, and the DNA gave D and trimming. The sample contains roughly 150,000 clones, approximately 88% of which appear only once. The data were taken from a study of blood T cell repertoires in COVID-19. Study at large: Whether acute or convalescent, the COVID-19 samples came from the United States, Italy and Spain. T cells, B-cell-depleted T cells, or PBMCs provided the cDNA or gDNA that served as material.

Germline V gives CDR1 MGHRA, CDR2 YSYEKL. Trimming took 4 bases from V and 6 from J; bases not matched to a gene: 9. This CDR3 region has 18 residues. The source material was peripheral blood. This sequence originates from a human donor in a cohort sampled during active COVID-19. The chain is built from TRBV4-1 and TRBJ2-1, with 16 bases aligning to TRBD2. CDR3 in amino acids: CASSPQGLAGGLGNEQFF. The CDR3 DNA reads TGCGCCAGCAGCCCGCAGGGACTAGCGGGGGGGCTGGGCAATGAGCAGTTCTTC.